The present T cell receptor (beta chain) was sequenced within a study of OX40 agonist ivuxolimab in advanced cancers. Measured with immunoSEQ multiplex PCR; TCRdb has only the in-frame clones, and not every one. Here the sample spans around 65,000 clones, nearly 90% being singletons. Blood sampling took place at baseline, cycle 4 day 1, and cycle 7 day 1. The starting material was CD4+ or CD8+ T cells sorted from blood, obtained in a trial of the OX40 agonist ivuxolimab. The TCR was taken from an adult with an advanced solid tumor such as melanoma, head and neck, liver or kidney cancer.

The CDR3 region has the DNA TGTGCCAGTAGTCCGTTAGACGGATACGAGCAGTACTTC. Its translation is CASSPLDGYEQYF. The chain uses TRBV19 and TRBJ2-7, with no clear D. The CDR3 runs to 13 residues. Germline-derived CDR1 and CDR2 are LNHDA and SQIVND (reference sequence). The V end lost 5 bases, the J end lost 4 bases, and 12 bases lay between the germline ends.